The 30 T cell receptor beta chains below all came from one sample that was sequenced in a study of blood T cell repertoires in COVID-19 (dated by TCRdb to about 2020). The method was the immunoSEQ multiplex PCR assay. TCRdb limited this immuneACCESS table to in-frame rearrangements with V and J called. A share of clones is missing; checked studies link under half to unresolved V genes, and the rest is unexplained. This sample comprises around 250,000 clones, under 85% of them detected only once. The ten largest clones take up 1.9% of the sample. The sequencing sample was made of peripheral blood. The receptors derive from a man younger than 45 who had recovered from COVID-19.

The genes are TRBV2 and TRBJ2-7; D is perhaps TRBD1 (6 bases). Germline CDR1 and CDR2: SNHLY and FYNNEI. This CDR3 region has 13 residues. V was pared by 2 bases and J by 7 bases, with 12 bases between. CDR3 in amino acids: CASSETGLEEQYF. The DNA of the CDR3 is TGTGCCAGCAGTGAAACAGGGCTCGAAGAGCAGTACTTC. The variable domain in full, completed from reference TRBV2 and TRBJ2-7, reads EPEVTQTPSHQVTQMGQEVILRCVPISNHLYFYWYRQILGQKVEFLVSFYNNEISEKSEIFDDQFSVERPDGSNFTLKIRSTKLEDSAMYFCASSETGLEEQYFGPGTRLTVT.

This chain links TRBV5-1 with TRBJ2-2, with a tentative D call TRBD2 (6 bases). V gave up 4 bases and J gave up 3 bases, with 13 bases separating them. This CDR3 is 15 amino acids long. Germline lookup yields CDR1 SGHRS and CDR2 YFSETQ. The chain's CDR3 is CASSRDSSYTGELFF. Here the CDR3 DNA reads TGCGCCAGCAGCCGGGACTCGTCTTACACCGGGGAGCTGTTTTTT. The entire variable domain, with the rest obtained from reference TRBV5-1 and TRBJ2-2, is as follows: KAGVTQTPRYLIKTRGQQVTLSCSPISGHRSVSWYQQTPGQGLQFLFEYFSETQRNKGNFPGRFSGRQFSNSRSEMNVSTLELGDSALYLCASSRDSSYTGELFFGEGSRLTVL.

The chain carries TRBV5-4 and TRBJ2-7, with TRBD1 as a possible D gene (6 bases). Per germline, CDR1 SGHNT and CDR2 YYREEE (reference sequence). The V end lost 3 bases, the J end lost 1 base, and 17 bases lay between the germline ends. The CDR3 is 16 amino acids. The CDR3 region has the DNA TGTGCCAGCAGCTCTGGTACAGGGCGGACTTCCTACGAGCAGTACTTC. Its translation is CASSSGTGRTSYEQYF.

The chain is built from TRBV6-6 and TRBJ2-4; a weak D match, TRBD2 (6 bases). CDR3 length: 15 amino acids. In germline, CDR1 is MNHNY, CDR2 SVGAGI (reference sequence). Deletions cut 4 bases from V and 1 base from J, with 11 bases between. The CDR3 here is CASSLQSGAKNIQYF. The CDR3 coding sequence is TGTGCCAGCAGTTTACAGAGCGGGGCCAAAAACATTCAGTACTTC.

The chain carries TRBV5-1 and TRBJ1-2; 8 bases line up with TRBD1. Per germline, CDR1 SGHRS and CDR2 YFSETQ. J was trimmed by 3 bases and V by 4 bases; bases with no gene match: 5. CDR3 length equals 14 residues. The CDR3 coding sequence is TGCGCCAGCAGCCCCCGACAGGGGTACTATGGCTACACCTTC. The encoded protein is CASSPRQGYYGYTF.

This chain connects TRBV12-3 or TRBV12-4 to TRBJ1-2, with D unresolved. The CDR3 covers 13 residues. The germline V and J ends were trimmed by 6 bases and 8 bases, with 16 bases remaining between them. This chain's CDR3 is CASSAGSPEGYTF. The CDR3 DNA sequence: TGTGCCAGCAGCGCGGGGTCGCCGGAGGGCTACACCTTC.

V and J are TRBV28 and TRBJ2-5; 11 bases line up with TRBD2. CDR1 MDHEN and CDR2 SYDVKM come from the germline V gene. The CDR3 spans 15 residues. V lost 6 bases, J lost 1 base, and 4 bases stayed unmatched. The CDR3 bases are TGTGCCAGCAGACCTAGCGGGGGGTTCCAAGAGACCCAGTACTTC. This translates into CASRPSGGFQETQYF.

V usage is TRBV6-1 and J usage is TRBJ2-3; D unresolved. The CDR3 is 13 amino acids. From germline, CDR1 is MNHNS and CDR2 SASEGT. With 2 bases removed from V and 4 bases from J, the gap between germline ends came to 7 bases. CDR3 loop: CASSEYLADTQYF. CDR3 in DNA: TGTGCCAGCAGTGAATATTTAGCAGATACGCAGTATTTT.

The chain joins TRBV6-5 to TRBJ1-2; D not certain. Trimming removed 6 bases from V and 5 bases from J, with 13 bases in between. Germline V lookup: CDR1 MNHEY, CDR2 SVGAGI. This CDR3 contains 13 residues. CDR3 DNA sequence: TGTGCCAGCAGCCCCAGGAACAGATATGGCTACACCTTC. Its protein product is CASSPRNRYGYTF.

The J gene is TRBJ2-1, the V gene TRBV2, with D uncertain. The germline CDR1 and CDR2 sequences are SNHLY and FYNNEI. The CDR3 spans 13 residues. V lost 8 bases and J 8 bases, leaving 16 bases between the germline ends. This chain's CDR3 is CASPKSSSDEQFF. The CDR3 DNA reads TGTGCCAGCCCTAAAAGTAGCTCGGATGAGCAGTTCTTC.

The chain employs TRBV18 and TRBJ1-4, with D possibly matching TRBD1 (6 bases). The CDR3 extends over 15 amino acids. V lost 1 base to trimming and J lost 6 bases, with 12 bases between them. The germline CDR1 and CDR2 sequences are KGHSH and LQKENI. CDR3 sequence reads: CASSPQQGPDEKLFF. The CDR3 region has the DNA TGTGCCAGCTCACCACAACAGGGCCCCGATGAAAAACTGTTTTTT.

The chain links TRBV19 to TRBJ2-3; D might be TRBD1 (6 bases). V lost 1 base, J lost 4 bases, and 9 bases lay in between. The CDR3 totals 14 residues. CDR1 and CDR2 from the germline V gene are LNHDA and SQIVND (reference sequence). This CDR3 is CASSIGTAADTQYF. The CDR3 DNA reads TGTGCCAGTAGTATAGGGACAGCCGCAGATACGCAGTATTTT.

The V gene is TRBV6-1, the J gene TRBJ1-1; D is ambiguous. Trimming took off 1 base at V and 3 bases at J, with 9 bases between the two ends. This CDR3 spans 14 amino acids. From germline, CDR1 is MNHNS and CDR2 SASEGT. CDR3 in DNA: TGTGCCAGCAGTGAAGGAGGGATGTACACTGAAGCTTTCTTT. This sequence encodes CASSEGGMYTEAFF.

The rearrangement links TRBV11-3 to TRBJ2-5, with TRBD2 matching 8 bases. Trimming at V came to 0 bases and at J to 2 bases, leaving 11 bases not matched to a gene. Germline CDR1 is SGHNT and CDR2 is YENEEA. The CDR3 extends over 18 amino acids. The CDR3 DNA sequence: TGTGCCAGCAGCTTAGAGTTTTTCAGCGGGGGAGATCAAGAGACCCAGTACTTC. It translates to CASSLEFFSGGDQETQYF.

The genes are TRBV5-1 and TRBJ2-7; D ambiguous. Germline CDR1 SGHRS, CDR2 YFSETQ. The CDR3 totals 12 residues. Trimming took 5 bases from V and 4 from J, leaving 10 bases between them. The CDR3 coding sequence is TGCGCCAGCAGGTCAGTATTGTACGAGCAGTACGTC. Its protein is CASRSVLYEQYV.

This chain joins TRBV7-9 and TRBJ2-4; 10 nucleotides match TRBD1. This CDR3 spans 15 amino acids. The J segment lost 8 bases and the V segment lost 5 bases, leaving 9 bases of the junction unmatched. The germline V gene encodes CDR1 SEHNR and CDR2 FQNEAQ (reference sequence). Here the CDR3 DNA reads TGTGCCAGCAGCCCACCGGGGACAGGGGAGGACATTCAGTACTTC. It yields the protein CASSPPGTGEDIQYF.

As regards this clone: At one of its ends the junction is not consistent with the germline gene, which may arise from a read error. The rearrangement joins TRBV6-1 to TRBJ2-4, with 9 bases that match TRBD1. Germline V gene sequence: CDR1 MNHNS, CDR2 SASEGT. The CDR3 is 13 residues long. The DNA for the CDR3 is TGTGCCAGCAGTGAACGTCAGGGGACAGGGCTCAGGTTC. This codes for CASSERQGTGLRF.

The CDR3, as DNA: TGCGCCAGCAGCACACTGGACATGGGGTTTCCGGGCAATGAGCAGTTCTTC. Translating it yields CASSTLDMGFPGNEQFF. The rearrangement uses TRBV4-1 and TRBJ2-1; TRBD1 is a possible D gene (5 bases). This CDR3 contains 17 residues. V lost 5 bases to trimming and J lost 6 bases, with 23 bases between them. The germline V gene has CDR1 MGHRA and CDR2 YSYEKL.

The chain carries TRBV5-4 and TRBJ1-1, with a possible D match to TRBD1 (5 bases). The CDR3 has 13 residues. Trimming pared 4 bases from V and 8 bases from J, leaving 15 bases between. Germline CDR1 is SGHNT and CDR2 is YYREEE (reference sequence). CDR3 sequence (DNA): TGTGCCAGCAGCCCGAATTTAAGGGGCGAAGCTTTCTTT. As protein: CASSPNLRGEAFF. Complete variable domain (other parts from reference TRBV5-4 and TRBJ1-1): ETGVTQSPTHLIKTRGQQVTLRCSSQSGHNTVSWYQQALGQGPQFIFQYYREEENGRGNFPPRFSGLQFPNYSSELNVNALELDDSALYLCASSPNLRGEAFFGQGTRLTVV.

This chain links TRBV9 with TRBJ2-2; D gene unclear. Per germline, CDR1 SGDLS and CDR2 YYNGEE. Trimming left V 0 bases short and J 1 base short, with 10 bases between. The length of the CDR3 is 16 residues. This CDR3 reads CASSVDPYLNTGELFF. CDR3 DNA: TGTGCCAGCAGCGTAGACCCCTACTTGAACACCGGGGAGCTGTTTTTT.

This rearrangement joins TRBV27 to TRBJ2-2; TRBD2 is a possible D gene (6 bases). The germline gives CDR1 MNHEY, CDR2 SMNVEV (reference sequence). The CDR3 totals 14 residues. The germline V and J ends were trimmed by 6 bases and 3 bases, with 11 bases remaining between them. The chain's CDR3 is CASSTGDHTGELFF. As DNA, the CDR3 is TGTGCCAGCAGCACGGGGGACCACACCGGGGAGCTGTTTTTT.

This clone was detected a few times. The V call is TRBV5-1, the J call TRBJ1-6; a weak D match, TRBD1 (6 bases). The CDR3 is 13 amino acids. V lost 5 bases to trimming and J lost 10 bases, with 13 bases between them. Germline CDR1 reads SGHRS; CDR2 reads YFSETQ. Written as DNA, the CDR3 is TGCGCCAGCAGTCTACACAGGGACTCACCCCTCCACTTT. Translation gives CASSLHRDSPLHF.

The gene calls are TRBV6-6 and TRBJ1-1; D is ambiguous. V lost 6 bases to trimming and J lost 4 bases, with 15 bases between them. This CDR3 is 14 amino acids long. Per the germline V gene, CDR1 is MNHNY and CDR2 is SVGAGI (reference sequence). The CDR3 coding sequence is TGTGCCAGCAGCACCGTCGGGGATTCCACTGAAGCTTTCTTT. Translated, it gives CASSTVGDSTEAFF.

V is TRBV11-2 and J is TRBJ1-2, with D tentatively TRBD1 (6 bases). The CDR3 runs to 13 residues. Germline lookup yields CDR1 SGHAT and CDR2 FQNNGV. V lost 4 bases and J lost 3, with 9 bases in between. CDR3: CASSSRTDYGYTF. DNA of the CDR3: TGTGCCAGCAGCTCCCGGACAGACTATGGCTACACCTTC.

The chain links TRBV2 to TRBJ1-4, with a tentative D call TRBD1 (6 bases). Germline assignment: CDR1 SNHLY and CDR2 FYNNEI. This CDR3 has 13 residues. Trimming took off 6 bases at V and 8 bases at J, with 13 bases between the two ends. The CDR3 DNA sequence: TGTGCCAGCAGGGATGCCGGGACAGAAAAACTGTTTTTT. Translating it yields CASRDAGTEKLFF.

The rearrangement uses TRBV9 and TRBJ1-3; D unclear. Per the germline V gene, CDR1 is SGDLS and CDR2 is YYNGEE. The CDR3 covers 13 residues. Trimming took off 2 bases at V and 1 base at J, with 4 bases between the two ends. The CDR3 region has the DNA TGTGCCAGCAGCGTCTATTCTGGAAACACCATATATTTT. Amino acid sequence: CASSVYSGNTIYF.

V usage is TRBV28 and J usage is TRBJ2-6; D perhaps matches TRBD1 (8 bases). V lost 5 bases to trimming and J lost 0 bases, with 14 bases between them. From germline, CDR1 is MDHEN and CDR2 SYDVKM. The CDR3 covers 17 residues. The CDR3 sequence is CASSSGTGLSGANVLTF. In DNA form, the CDR3 reads TGTGCCAGCAGTAGCGGGACAGGCCTCTCTGGGGCCAACGTCCTGACTTTC.

The chain uses TRBV4-1 and TRBJ1-3; no reliable D call. This CDR3 region has 17 residues. V gave up 1 base and J gave up 0 bases, with 13 bases separating them. Germline V gene sequence: CDR1 MGHRA, CDR2 YSYEKL. The CDR3 loop reads CASSQVAAGSSGNTIYF. The CDR3 region has the DNA TGCGCCAGCAGCCAAGTGGCCGCCGGGAGCTCTGGAAACACCATATATTTT.

This sequence joins TRBV3-1 (or the pseudogene TRBV3-2) and TRBJ2-3; D remains unclear. The germline CDR1 and CDR2 sequences are LGHDT and YNNKEL (reference sequence). The V gene lost 3 bases and the J gene lost 4 bases, with 5 bases spanning the gap. The CDR3 has 12 residues. This CDR3 reads CASSHLADTQYF. The CDR3 nucleotides read TGTGCCAGCAGCCATCTTGCAGATACGCAGTATTTT.

The genes are TRBV3-1 (or the pseudogene TRBV3-2) and TRBJ1-2, with D possibly matching TRBD1 (6 bases). The ends were cut back, 1 base at V and 8 bases at J, with 11 bases in the middle. Germline loops: CDR1 LGHDT, CDR2 YNNKEL (reference sequence). The CDR3 is made up of 13 amino acids. In nucleotides, the CDR3 is TGTGCCAGCAGCCAAGGAGGGGGGGAAGGCTACACCTTC. Its protein is CASSQGGGEGYTF.